The source of this T cell receptor (beta chain) is a study of blood T cell repertoires in COVID-19. About the study: PBMCs, B-cell-depleted T cells, or T cells provided the cDNA or gDNA that made up the material.

Per germline, CDR1 MNHEY and CDR2 SVGAGI. Between the trimmed V and J ends, which lost 5 bases and 7 bases, there was a span of 17 bases. CDR3 length: 14 amino acids. Authors' processing steps: Quantification of nucleated cells was approximated via reference gene primer amplification. Generated by immunoSEQ multiplex PCR, the TCRdb table keeps only in-frame clones and is missing some. Clonal size and the V and J genes are those of that table, whereas D and trimming came from the DNA. This sample has about 180,000 clones; 83% occur once, and the top ten carry over 6%. Seattle participants joined during active infection and were tracked over time.

Sequenced: peripheral blood. V is TRBV6-5 and J is TRBJ2-5, with D possibly matching TRBD2 (6 bases). This receptor was obtained from a woman in her seventies with COVID-19, enrolled during active disease. The CDR3 protein is CASSPPGTPGTQYF. The CDR3 DNA sequence: TGTGCCAGCAGTCCCCCCGGGACTCCTGGGACCCAGTACTTC.